This section outlines one T cell receptor beta chain sequence together with its context. Clones were sequenced by immunoSEQ multiplex PCR, and TCRdb holds only the in-frame ones, with some missing. The table includes over 150,000 clones, 88% detected once. The data derive from a study of blood T cell repertoires in COVID-19. The CDR3 contains 21 residues. In germline, CDR1 is MNHEY, CDR2 SVGEGT. V was shortened by 4 bases and J by 5 bases, with 35 bases between the two germline ends. V is TRBV6-2 or TRBV6-3 and J is TRBJ1-1, with a possible D match to TRBD1 (5 bases). Sequenced input: peripheral blood. The receptor comes from a man aged 45 to 65 who had recovered from COVID-19. The CDR3 bases are TGTGCCAGCAGTTCCGTTACCCGTAATCTTCGGACAAGGGGCTCCTGGACTGAAGCTTTCTTT. Encoded protein: CASSSVTRNLRTRGSWTEAFF.